The following is a TCR beta chain sequence with its context. No antigen is known for it. This record belongs to a study of STAT3 mutations in large granular lymphocyte leukemia. Whole-study context: Roughly half of the longitudinally sequenced T-LGLL patients carried detectable canonical activating STAT3 mutations.

The V gene end was trimmed by 1 base and the J gene end by 4 bases; junction bases not matched to a gene: 2. Germline V gene sequence: CDR1 SQVTM, CDR2 ANQGSEA. This CDR3 is 13 amino acids long. Whole-study findings and limits: All newly emerging clones after therapy were STAT3 wild type. Every T-LGLL patient had at least one immunodominant TCRbeta clonotype.

Average productive template count per sample was around 40,000. Sequenced by immunoSEQ multiplex PCR; TCRdb stores in-frame clones only, minus some. Found here are over a thousand clones, 30% to 40% of them singletons; the top ten hold roughly 35%. The specimen was PBMCs. The receptor was derived from a human donor with T large granular lymphocyte leukemia. Some clones in this sample may be carry-over from other donors' samples. This rearrangement joins TRBV29-1 to TRBJ2-7; 9 bases map to TRBD1. The CDR3 nucleotides read TGCAGCGTTGAAGGGACAGGGGTTTACGAGCAGTACTTC. Translating it yields CSVEGTGVYEQYF.